This entry features one T cell receptor (beta chain) sequence. Its antigen specificity is not known. No clone much larger than this one lies a single base away; base qualities are absent. This sample stems from a study of blood T cell repertoires in COVID-19 (dated by TCRdb to about 2020). Background on the whole study: Samples covering the acute and convalescent phases of COVID-19 were provided by collaborators in the United States, Italy and Spain. The material from the prospective study consisted of cDNA or gDNA derived from T cells, B-cell-depleted T cells, or PBMCs. Subjects who had been exposed to COVID-19, were actively infected with it, or had recovered from it provided the deeply sampled blood TCRbeta repertoires that made up the dataset. The repertoires were released in a freely available public database intended as a resource for research on the immune response to SARS-CoV-2. The samples were drawn from the first 160 participants of the ongoing ImmuneRACE study and from more than 1,000 subjects provided by 6 global collaborators. The sample metadata nearly always contained a de-identified subject ID, COVID-19 status, age in years and sex. Where available, HLA class I and class II types were obtained from metadata supplied by the sample provider rather than from assay-based typing. General findings and caveats noted by the study authors: The amount of clinical and demographic metadata varied by source and participant and was provided uncurated.

Each collaborating institution followed its own protocols to collect whole blood in K2EDTA tubes. For TCRbeta analysis, collaborators shipped samples as frozen whole blood, isolated PBMCs, or DNA extracted from either of those sample types. The immunoSEQ Assay, a bias-controlled multiplex PCR, was used to amplify TCRbeta CDR3 regions from genomic DNA. The paper's processing steps were these. The number of nucleated cells in each sample was estimated from the amplification of reference gene primers within the assay. To quantify the absolute abundance of each unique TCRbeta CDR3 rearrangement, sequence reads were collapsed and filtered. For each sample, productive Simpson clonality was calculated as the square root of Simpson's diversity index across productive rearrangements. TCRdb holds this immuneACCESS table with in-frame rearrangements only. Some clones are missing; in checked studies, unresolved V genes explain under half, and the rest has no known cause. The DNA was the basis for D and trimming; V, J and clone size are from that table. The sample contains 150,000 to 200,000 clones, around 84% of them found a single time. Clones ranked in the top ten supply 2.7% of the sample.

Sequenced sample: peripheral blood. The receptor was derived from a man aged 40-49 years with active or convalescent COVID-19.

CDR3 protein: CASRALAGQETQYF. At the DNA level, the sequence is TGTGCCAGCAGGGCACTAGCGGGGCAAGAGACCCAGTACTTC. The sequence links TRBV6-6 to TRBJ2-5, with 10 bases aligning to TRBD2. For this chain, trimming is 6 bases at the V end and 2 bases at the J end, and the number of junction bases without a gene match is 3. The germline V gene (reference sequence) gives CDR1 as MNHNY and CDR2 as SVGAGI. The CDR3 numbers 14 residues from cysteine through phenylalanine. The sequence is cut down to CDR3 DNA, 42 bases in frame from base 1.